Below, 2 T cell receptor beta chains from the same sample are listed, as sequenced in a study of cytomegalovirus exposure and HLA in healthy donors (dated by TCRdb to about 2017). Receptor amplification or capture employed the immunoSEQ multiplex PCR assay. For the multiplex PCR, a mixture combining 60 forward primers for TCR Vbeta segments and 13 reverse primers for TCR Jbeta segments was used. Sourced from immuneACCESS, this table was stored by TCRdb with only in-frame sequences that have V and J called. A share of the clones is absent; for the studies checked, an unresolved V gene accounts for under half, and the remainder has no known explanation. Present in this sample are tens of thousands of clones, just under 75% of which were seen just once. The top ten clones comprise under 8% of the sample. The material sequenced was PBMCs. These receptors originate from a man aged 25-40 years in good health and CMV-seropositive.

This clone has just one count. CDR3 DNA: TGTGCCAGCAGCTTAGTTACAGGGTCTGGGGCCAACGTCCTGACTTTC. Translating it yields CASSLVTGSGANVLTF. V and J are TRBV7-2 and TRBJ2-6; the D gene is possibly TRBD1 (6 bases). The length of the CDR3 is 16 residues. The germline gives CDR1 SGHTA, CDR2 FQGNSA. V was shortened by 1 base and J by 1 base, with 8 bases between the two germline ends. Full variable domain (remainder filled in from reference TRBV7-2 and TRBJ2-6): GAGVSQSPSNKVTEKGKDVELRCDPISGHTALYWYRQSLGQGLEFLIYFQGNSAPDKSGLPSDRFSAERTGGSVSTLTIQRTQQEDSAVYLCASSLVTGSGANVLTFGAGSRLTVL.

DNA of the CDR3: TGTGCCAGCAATGCGGGTGAGCAGTTCTTC. It encodes CASNAGEQFF. The chain combines TRBV28 with TRBJ2-1, with a tentative D call TRBD2 (5 bases). The V end was cut by 7 bases, the J end by 9 bases, with 7 bases between. The CDR3 covers 10 residues. Germline V gene lookup returns CDR1 MDHEN and CDR2 SYDVKM.